This is a list of T cell receptor beta chains from one sample in a study of shared clonotypes between healthy human individuals. Produced via immunoSEQ multiplex PCR; TCRdb's table is partial and in-frame only. In the table there are about 1 million clones, under 80% of which are singletons. Sequencing was carried out using memory CD4+ T cells sorted from blood. All receptors come from a man aged 18 to 29 in good health. CDR3s include the opening cysteine and the closing phenylalanine or tryptophan. The listing skips clone size in some rows; elsewhere it reads once, few, many or a size class.

j_call	clone_size	v_call	cdr3_aa
TRBJ1-1	.	TRBV5-4	CASSLGDLNTEAFF
TRBJ1-5	.	TRBV6-5	CASTEARGQPQHF
TRBJ2-1	once	TRBV10-3	CAISETMLRDNEQFF
TRBJ1-3	few	TRBV7-2	CASSLYWGAAGNTIYF
TRBJ2-3	.	TRBV18	CASSPGADTQYF
TRBJ2-3	.	TRBV13	CASSFRDLTDTQYF
TRBJ2-1	.	TRBV27	CASSLFGDEQFF
TRBJ2-6	.	TRBV4-3	CASRGHISGANVLTF
TRBJ2-7	.	TRBV5-1	CASSLGGQAGSYEQYF
TRBJ1-5	.	TRBV7-2	CASSLGRVDQPQHF
TRBJ1-1	.	TRBV5-1	CASSLAGSTGGTEAFF
TRBJ1-1	.	TRBV5-6	CASSLASEAFF
TRBJ2-1	.	TRBV7-2	CASSPAVRGNVRSYNEQFF
TRBJ2-2	.	TRBV7-2	CASSLGRNTGELFF
TRBJ1-2	.	TRBV5-6	CASSPGTGRNYGYTF
TRBJ1-2	.	TRBV30	CAWRDTGTAYGYTF
TRBJ1-2	.	TRBV27	CASSLTSGTGGGYGYTF
TRBJ2-7	.	TRBV7-9	CASSFWGRAYEQYF
TRBJ2-2	many	TRBV7-6	CASSPGAGELFF
TRBJ1-6	.	TRBV6-1	CASSEGDSYNSPLHF
TRBJ2-7	.	TRBV7-2	CASSLAERSYEQYF
TRBJ2-3	.	TRBV19	CASSTLAGTDTQYF
TRBJ1-6	.	TRBV27	CASSFQTGGSSPLHF
TRBJ2-5	.	TRBV4-1	CASSQDNGRETQYF
TRBJ1-1	.	TRBV6-6	CASSLLEGNTEAFF
TRBJ1-2	.	TRBV6-1	CASILPGTDYGYTF
TRBJ1-5	.	TRBV2	CASRGGVGWRGDQPQHF
TRBJ2-7	.	TRBV7-2	CASGTYEQYF
TRBJ2-2	.	TRBV27	CASSLAGGPYTGELFF
TRBJ1-2	once	TRBV5-4	CASSLVGQGYGYTF
TRBJ2-3	once	TRBV6-5	CASSIAGGPRDTQYF
TRBJ2-2	.	TRBV10-1	CASSESRAGGPGELFF
TRBJ1-6	once	TRBV7-2	CASRPPLGNSPLHF
TRBJ2-1	once	TRBV18	CASSPLSGLVSYNEQFF
TRBJ2-5	once	TRBV6-1	CASSFWDRARETQYF
TRBJ2-2	.	TRBV6-1	CASILGQTNTGELFF
TRBJ2-5	.	TRBV6-1	CASSQERETQYF
TRBJ1-5	once	TRBV10-3	CAISETPQSYQPQHF
TRBJ2-7	few	TRBV5-1	CASSLGTGASYEQYF
TRBJ2-7	.	TRBV10-3	CAISILVSYEQYF
TRBJ2-5	.	TRBV5-4	CASSWGSSEPETQYF
TRBJ1-3	.	TRBV7-2	CASSRGPGNTIYF
TRBJ2-1	.	TRBV5-8	CASSSRGGFGNNEQFF
TRBJ2-7	few	TRBV11-2	CASSHEYEQYF
TRBJ2-5	few	TRBV27	CASSLSGQETQYF
TRBJ2-5	.	TRBV28	CASTTLGETQYF